This section outlines one TCR beta chain sequence together with its context. There is no known antigen for this receptor. The sample holds no much larger clone one base away, and base qualities are not on file. The germline V and J ends show losses of 4 bases and 5 bases respectively, and no gene match explains 9 bases of the junction. CDR1 and CDR2 are read off the germline V gene as MGHRA and YSYEKL. The CDR3 covers 15 residues, taking in both the cysteine and the phenylalanine. Only the CDR3 part of the read is kept: 45 bases, read in frame from the first base. The immunoSEQ Assay, a bias-controlled multiplex PCR, was used to amplify TCRbeta CDR3 regions from genomic DNA. Per the original workflow: The number of nucleated cells in each sample was estimated from the amplification of reference gene primers within the assay. Sequence reads were collapsed and filtered to measure the absolute abundance of every unique TCRbeta CDR3 rearrangement. For each sample, productive Simpson clonality was calculated as the square root of Simpson's diversity index across productive rearrangements. In its TCRdb copy, this immuneACCESS table keeps in-frame sequences only and misses some clones. Where compared with another copy, unresolved V genes explain less than half of these, and the others have no known cause. V, J and clone size derive from that table, while D and trimming were established from the DNA sequence. The sample data list around 150,000 clones, and approximately 79% of these were observed just once. More than 5.5% of the sample belongs to the ten largest clones.

This record belongs to a study of blood T cell repertoires in COVID-19 (dated by TCRdb to about 2020). In the study overall: Samples covering the acute and convalescent phases of COVID-19 were provided by collaborators in the United States, Italy and Spain. The prospective study material was composed of cDNA or gDNA derived from T cells, B-cell-depleted T cells, or PBMCs. The dataset comprised deeply sampled blood TCRbeta repertoires from subjects exposed to, actively infected with, or recovered from COVID-19. The repertoires were released in a freely available public database intended as a resource for research on the immune response to SARS-CoV-2. The samples were drawn from the first 160 participants of the ongoing ImmuneRACE study and from 1,254 subjects provided by 6 global collaborators. Sample metadata almost always included a de-identified subject ID, COVID-19 status, age in years and sex. Where available, HLA class I and class II types were taken from metadata supplied by the sample provider and were not determined by assay-based typing.

Broader findings and caveats from the paper: Clinical and demographic metadata were provided uncurated, with the amount varying by source and participant.

Participants in the prospective study were enrolled through a virtual design, were aged roughly 18 to 90 years, and lived in approximately 25 United States geographic areas. In the prospective study, cohorts were assigned on the basis of participant-reported clinical history obtained from a screening survey and a study questionnaire. Recovered participants in ImmuneRACE Cohort 3 were defined as having two consecutive negative NP/OP PCR tests, clearance from a healthcare professional, or resolution of symptoms. In the prospective study, mobile phlebotomists collected whole blood, serum and a nasopharyngeal or oropharyngeal swab from each participant. Participants in the prospective study had the option to provide additional blood draws and questionnaires over a roughly 2-month period. Blood samples from the prospective study were shipped frozen or at room temperature prior to DNA extraction.

The sample comprised PBMCs or T cells enriched from blood (not recorded which). The chain is made from TRBV4-1 and TRBJ2-5; 8 middle bases align to TRBD2. The receptor was isolated from a man aged 45-65 years who had recovered from COVID-19. Here the CDR3 is given as CASSPPGLDDETQYF. In nucleotides, the sequence is TGCGCCAGCAGCCCACCGGGACTAGATGATGAGACCCAGTACTTC.